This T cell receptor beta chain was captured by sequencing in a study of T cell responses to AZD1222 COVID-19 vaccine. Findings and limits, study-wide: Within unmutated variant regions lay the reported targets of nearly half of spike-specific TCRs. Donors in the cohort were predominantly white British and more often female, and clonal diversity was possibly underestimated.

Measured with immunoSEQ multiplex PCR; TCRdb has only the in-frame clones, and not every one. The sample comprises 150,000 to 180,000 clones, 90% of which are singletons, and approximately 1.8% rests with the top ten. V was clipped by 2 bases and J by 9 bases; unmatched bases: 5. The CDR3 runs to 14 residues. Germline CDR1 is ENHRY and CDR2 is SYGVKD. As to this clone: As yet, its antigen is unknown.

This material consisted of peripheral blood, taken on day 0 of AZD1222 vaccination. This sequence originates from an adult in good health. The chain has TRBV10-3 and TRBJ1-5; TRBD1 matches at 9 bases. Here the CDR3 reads CAISEGTGTGPQHF. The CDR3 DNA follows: TGTGCCATCAGTGAGGGGACAGGGACAGGGCCCCAGCATTTT.